This T cell receptor (beta chain) was documented in a study of blood T cell repertoires in COVID-19. Study-level background: In each case, the material was cDNA or gDNA derived from T cells, B-cell-depleted T cells, or PBMCs.

Enrolment of Seattle patients took place during active infection, and they were followed longitudinally. V was cut by 9 bases and J by 1 base, with 11 bases left in between. This CDR3 is built from 14 residues. Germline CDR1 reads SGHNT; CDR2 reads YYREEE (reference sequence). The data were produced by immunoSEQ multiplex PCR, yet TCRdb's version contains in-frame clones alone and is incomplete. The table records about 160,000 clones, approximately 92% of them present only once. This sequence joins TRBV5-4 and TRBJ1-6; D possibly corresponds to TRBD1 (6 bases). The source of this sequence is a man younger than 35 with COVID-19, enrolled during active disease. The source material was peripheral blood. In DNA, the CDR3 is TGTGCCACCCGAACAGGGTCCTATAATTCACCCCTCCACTTT. Residues: CATRTGSYNSPLHF.